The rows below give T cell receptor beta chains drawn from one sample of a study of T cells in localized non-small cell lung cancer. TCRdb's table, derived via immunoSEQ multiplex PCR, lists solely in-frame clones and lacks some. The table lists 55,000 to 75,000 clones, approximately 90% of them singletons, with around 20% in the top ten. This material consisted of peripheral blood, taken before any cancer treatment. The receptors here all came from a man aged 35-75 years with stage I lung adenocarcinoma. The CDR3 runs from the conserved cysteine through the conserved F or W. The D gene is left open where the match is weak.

CDR3 protein: CASSQGSSADSQKLFF
D gene: .
V gene: TRBV4-2
J gene: TRBJ1-4

CDR3 protein: CASSLQGVGEAFF
D gene: TRBD1
V gene: TRBV7-6
J gene: TRBJ1-1

CDR3 protein: CASSAGAGGGYTF
D gene: TRBD1
V gene: TRBV7-2
J gene: TRBJ1-2

CDR3 protein: CASSSNMRWNLDGTDTQYF
D gene: .
V gene: TRBV13
J gene: TRBJ2-3

CDR3 protein: CASSPRAEMMNTEAFF
D gene: .
V gene: TRBV18
J gene: TRBJ1-1

CDR3 protein: CASSLGYGPGNTIYF
D gene: .
V gene: TRBV7-4
J gene: TRBJ1-3

CDR3 protein: CASSSKTSGGNEQFF
D gene: TRBD2
V gene: TRBV27
J gene: TRBJ2-1

CDR3 protein: CASNPGGPSYEQYF
D gene: .
V gene: TRBV28
J gene: TRBJ2-7

CDR3 protein: CASSLGTAKETQYF
D gene: .
V gene: TRBV5-6
J gene: TRBJ2-5

CDR3 protein: CASSDGREFTYEQYF
D gene: .
V gene: TRBV9
J gene: TRBJ2-7

CDR3 protein: CASSRGGFDEQFF
D gene: TRBD2
V gene: TRBV7-3
J gene: TRBJ2-1

CDR3 protein: CASSRGTSGSTDTQYF
D gene: TRBD2
V gene: TRBV7-9
J gene: TRBJ2-3

CDR3 protein: CASSLPAGVYNEQFF
D gene: TRBD2
V gene: TRBV7-9
J gene: TRBJ2-1

CDR3 protein: CASSSLRARFNTGELFF
D gene: .
V gene: TRBV27
J gene: TRBJ2-2

CDR3 protein: CATRGGGETQYF
D gene: .
V gene: TRBV27
J gene: TRBJ2-5

CDR3 protein: CASMPGTANTEAFF
D gene: TRBD1
V gene: TRBV6-1
J gene: TRBJ1-1

CDR3 protein: CASSWGWDRTYGYTF
D gene: TRBD1
V gene: TRBV5-1
J gene: TRBJ1-2

CDR3 protein: CASSYSIPLDTEAFF
D gene: .
V gene: TRBV6-5
J gene: TRBJ1-1

CDR3 protein: CASSPDRAYEQYF
D gene: .
V gene: TRBV7-9
J gene: TRBJ2-7

CDR3 protein: CASSARGGGYEQYF
D gene: TRBD2
V gene: TRBV27
J gene: TRBJ2-7

CDR3 protein: CASSIDTGTPQSNEQFF
D gene: .
V gene: TRBV11-3
J gene: TRBJ2-1

CDR3 protein: CASSLSGETQYF
D gene: .
V gene: TRBV11-2
J gene: TRBJ2-5

CDR3 protein: CAISETSGSEQFF
D gene: TRBD2
V gene: TRBV10-3
J gene: TRBJ2-1

CDR3 protein: CASSLRDAPDYGYTF
D gene: .
V gene: TRBV7-9
J gene: TRBJ1-2

CDR3 protein: CASSLSPGGRETQYF
D gene: TRBD1
V gene: TRBV7-3
J gene: TRBJ2-5

CDR3 protein: CASSFKVAQGELFF
D gene: .
V gene: TRBV27
J gene: TRBJ2-2

CDR3 protein: CASSQGRGVENIQYF
D gene: TRBD2
V gene: TRBV4-1
J gene: TRBJ2-4